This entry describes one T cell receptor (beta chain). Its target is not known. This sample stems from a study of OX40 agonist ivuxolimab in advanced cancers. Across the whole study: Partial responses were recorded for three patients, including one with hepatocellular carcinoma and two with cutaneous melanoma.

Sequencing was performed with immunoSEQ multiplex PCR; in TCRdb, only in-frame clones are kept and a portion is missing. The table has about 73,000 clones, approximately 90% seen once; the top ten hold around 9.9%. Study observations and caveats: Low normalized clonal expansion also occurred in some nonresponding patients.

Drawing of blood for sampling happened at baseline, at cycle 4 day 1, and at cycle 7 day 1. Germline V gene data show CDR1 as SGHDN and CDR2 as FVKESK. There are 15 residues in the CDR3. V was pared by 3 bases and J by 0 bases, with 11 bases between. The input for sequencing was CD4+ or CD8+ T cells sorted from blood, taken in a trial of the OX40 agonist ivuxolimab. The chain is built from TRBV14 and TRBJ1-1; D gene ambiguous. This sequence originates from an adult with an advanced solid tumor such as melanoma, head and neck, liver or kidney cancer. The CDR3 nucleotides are TGTGCCAGCAGCCAGATACGGGTGATGAACACTGAAGCTTTCTTT. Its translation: CASSQIRVMNTEAFF.